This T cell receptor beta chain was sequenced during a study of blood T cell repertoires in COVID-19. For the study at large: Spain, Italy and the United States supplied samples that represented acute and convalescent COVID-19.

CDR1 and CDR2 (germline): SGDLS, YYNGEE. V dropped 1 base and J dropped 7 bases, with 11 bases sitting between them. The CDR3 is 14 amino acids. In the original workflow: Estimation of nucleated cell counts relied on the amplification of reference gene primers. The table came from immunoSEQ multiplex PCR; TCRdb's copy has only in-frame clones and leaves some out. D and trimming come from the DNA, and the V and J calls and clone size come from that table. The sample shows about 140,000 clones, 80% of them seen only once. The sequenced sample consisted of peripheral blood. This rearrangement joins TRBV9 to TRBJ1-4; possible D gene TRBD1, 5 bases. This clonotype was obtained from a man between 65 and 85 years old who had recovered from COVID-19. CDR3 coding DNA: TGTGCCAGCAGCGTACAGGGACTGGGTGAAAAACTGTTTTTT. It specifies CASSVQGLGEKLFF.